Given below is one T cell receptor (beta chain) in context. This sample was taken from a study of T cells after yellow fever vaccination. TCRdb processed the 5' RACE reads anew with MiXCR; each CDR3 protein has one entry. The sample shows tens of thousands of distinct CDR3 sequences, approximately 7.7% of them seen only once. V lost 3 bases, J lost 4 bases, and 6 bases lay in between. Germline assignment: CDR1 SGHRS and CDR2 YFSETQ. This CDR3 is built from 12 residues. The material was CD8+ T cells sorted from PBMCs, obtained 4 to 6 days after the first yellow fever vaccination. This chain uses TRBV5-1 with TRBJ2-3; D gene unclear. The TCR sequence derives from a man between 18 and 29 years old who received the YFV17D yellow fever vaccine. This CDR3 reads CASSSRADTQYF. For the CDR3, the DNA is TGCGCCAGCAGCTCGAGAGCAGATACGCAGTATTTT. Full variable domain (missing parts from reference TRBV5-1 and TRBJ2-3): KAGVTQTPRYLIKTRGQQVTLSCSPISGHRSVSWYQQTPGQGLQFLFEYFSETQRNKGNFPGRFSGRQFSNSRSEMNVSTLELGDSALYLCASSSRADTQYFGPGTRLTVL.